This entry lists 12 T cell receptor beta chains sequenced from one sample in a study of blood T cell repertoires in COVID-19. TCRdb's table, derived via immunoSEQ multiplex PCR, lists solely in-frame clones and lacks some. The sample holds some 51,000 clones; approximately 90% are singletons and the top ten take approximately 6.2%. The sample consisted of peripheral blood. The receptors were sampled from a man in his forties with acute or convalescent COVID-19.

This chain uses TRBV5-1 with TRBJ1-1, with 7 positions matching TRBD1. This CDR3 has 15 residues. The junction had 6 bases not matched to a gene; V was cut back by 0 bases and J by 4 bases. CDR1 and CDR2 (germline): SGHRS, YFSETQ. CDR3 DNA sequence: TGCGCCAGCAGCTTGGACTCAGGGGGGTTCACTGAAGCTTTCTTT. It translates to CASSLDSGGFTEAFF.

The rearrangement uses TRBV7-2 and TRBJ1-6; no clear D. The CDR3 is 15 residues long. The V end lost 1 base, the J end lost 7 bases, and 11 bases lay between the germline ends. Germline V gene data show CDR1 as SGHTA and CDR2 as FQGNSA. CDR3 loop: CASSLVRTSNSPLHF. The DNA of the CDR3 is TGTGCCAGCAGCTTAGTTAGGACTTCCAATTCACCCCTCCACTTT.

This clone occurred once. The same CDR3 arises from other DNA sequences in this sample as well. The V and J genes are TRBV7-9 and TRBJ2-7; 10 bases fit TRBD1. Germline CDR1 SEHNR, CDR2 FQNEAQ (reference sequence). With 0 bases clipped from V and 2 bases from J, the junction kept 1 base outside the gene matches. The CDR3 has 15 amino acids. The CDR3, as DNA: TGTGCCAGCAGCTTAGCCGGACAGGGGGCCTACGAGCAGTACTTC. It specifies CASSLAGQGAYEQYF.

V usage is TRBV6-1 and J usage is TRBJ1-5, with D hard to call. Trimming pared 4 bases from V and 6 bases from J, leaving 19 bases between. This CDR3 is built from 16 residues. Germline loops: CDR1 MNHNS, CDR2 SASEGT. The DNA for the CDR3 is TGTGCCAGCAGTGTCAGTGAAGTCTCGCTTGGTCAGCCCCAGCATTTT. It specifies CASSVSEVSLGQPQHF.

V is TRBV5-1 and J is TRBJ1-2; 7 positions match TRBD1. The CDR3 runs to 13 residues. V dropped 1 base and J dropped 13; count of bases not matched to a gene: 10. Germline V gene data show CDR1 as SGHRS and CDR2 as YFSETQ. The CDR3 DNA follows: TGCGCCAGCAGCTTGACAGGGGACACTGGGTTCACCTTC. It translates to CASSLTGDTGFTF.

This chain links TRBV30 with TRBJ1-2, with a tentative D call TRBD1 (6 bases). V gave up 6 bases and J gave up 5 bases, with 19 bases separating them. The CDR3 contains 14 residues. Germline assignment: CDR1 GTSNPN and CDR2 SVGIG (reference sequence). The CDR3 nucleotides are TGTGCCTGCTTTGGGGGCAGGGCCCAATATGGCTACACCTTC. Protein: CACFGGRAQYGYTF.

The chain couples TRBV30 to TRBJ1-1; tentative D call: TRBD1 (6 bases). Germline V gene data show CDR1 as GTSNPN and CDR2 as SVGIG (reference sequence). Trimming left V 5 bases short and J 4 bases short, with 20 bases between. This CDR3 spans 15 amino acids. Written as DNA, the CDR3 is TGTGCCTGGTTACCCGCCCCACAGGGCGGCACTGAAGCTTTCTTT. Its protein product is CAWLPAPQGGTEAFF.

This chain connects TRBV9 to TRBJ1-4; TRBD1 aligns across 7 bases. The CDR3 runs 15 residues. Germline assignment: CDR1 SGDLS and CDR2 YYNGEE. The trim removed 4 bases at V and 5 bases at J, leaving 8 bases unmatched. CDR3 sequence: CASSFQGTVNEKLFF. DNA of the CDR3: TGTGCCAGCAGCTTTCAAGGGACAGTGAATGAAAAACTGTTTTTT.

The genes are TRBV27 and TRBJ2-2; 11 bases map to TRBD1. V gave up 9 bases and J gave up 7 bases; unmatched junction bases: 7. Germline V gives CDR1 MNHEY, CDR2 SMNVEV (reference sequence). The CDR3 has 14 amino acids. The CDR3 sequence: CARCGQGAIGELFF. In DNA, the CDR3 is TGTGCCAGATGCGGACAGGGGGCGATCGGGGAGCTGTTTTTT.

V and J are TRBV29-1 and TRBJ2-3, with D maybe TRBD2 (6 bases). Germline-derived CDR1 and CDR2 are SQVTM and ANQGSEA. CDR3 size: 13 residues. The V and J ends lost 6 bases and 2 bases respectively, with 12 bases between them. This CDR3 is CSVLADLTDTQYF. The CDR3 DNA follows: TGCAGCGTCTTAGCGGACCTCACAGATACGCAGTATTTT.

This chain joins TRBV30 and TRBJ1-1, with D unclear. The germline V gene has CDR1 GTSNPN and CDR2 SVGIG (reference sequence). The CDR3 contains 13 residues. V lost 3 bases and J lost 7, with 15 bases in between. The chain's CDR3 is CAWRNSAGGEAFF. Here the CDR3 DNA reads TGTGCCTGGAGGAACTCCGCGGGTGGTGAAGCTTTCTTT.

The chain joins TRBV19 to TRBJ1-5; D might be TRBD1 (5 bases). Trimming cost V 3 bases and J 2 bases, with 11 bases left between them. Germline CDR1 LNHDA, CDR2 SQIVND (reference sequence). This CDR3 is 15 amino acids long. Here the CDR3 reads CASSILGGGNQPQHF. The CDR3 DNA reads TGTGCCAGTAGTATCCTGGGGGGGGGCAATCAGCCCCAGCATTTT. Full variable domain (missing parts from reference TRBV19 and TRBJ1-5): DGGITQSPKYLFRKEGQNVTLSCEQNLNHDAMYWYRQDPGQGLRLIYYSQIVNDFQKGDIAEGYSVSREKKESFPLTVTSAQKNPTAFYLCASSILGGGNQPQHFGDGTRLSIL.